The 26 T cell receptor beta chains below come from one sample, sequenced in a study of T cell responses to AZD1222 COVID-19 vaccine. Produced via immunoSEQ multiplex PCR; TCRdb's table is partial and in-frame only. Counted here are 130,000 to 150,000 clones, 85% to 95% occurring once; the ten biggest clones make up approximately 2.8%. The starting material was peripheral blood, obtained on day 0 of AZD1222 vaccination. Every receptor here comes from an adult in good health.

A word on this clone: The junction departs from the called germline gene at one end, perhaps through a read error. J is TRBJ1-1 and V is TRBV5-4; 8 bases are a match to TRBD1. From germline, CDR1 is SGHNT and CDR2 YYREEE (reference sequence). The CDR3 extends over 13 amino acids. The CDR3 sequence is CASNSGGEGEAFF. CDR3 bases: TGTGCAAGCAATTCAGGGGGCGAGGGTGAAGCTTTCTTT.

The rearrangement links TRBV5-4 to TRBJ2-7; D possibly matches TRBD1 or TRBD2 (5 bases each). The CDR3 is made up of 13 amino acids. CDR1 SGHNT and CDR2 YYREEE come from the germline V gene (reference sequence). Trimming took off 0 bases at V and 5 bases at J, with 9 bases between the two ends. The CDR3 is CASSLAGTHEQYF. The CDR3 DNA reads TGTGCCAGCAGCTTGGCCGGGACCCACGAGCAGTACTTC.

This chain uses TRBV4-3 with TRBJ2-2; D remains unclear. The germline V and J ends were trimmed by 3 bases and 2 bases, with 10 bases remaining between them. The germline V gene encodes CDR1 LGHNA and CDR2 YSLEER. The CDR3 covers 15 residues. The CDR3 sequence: CASSQSRANTGELFF. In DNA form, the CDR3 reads TGCGCCAGCAGCCAGAGCCGGGCCAACACCGGGGAGCTGTTTTTT.

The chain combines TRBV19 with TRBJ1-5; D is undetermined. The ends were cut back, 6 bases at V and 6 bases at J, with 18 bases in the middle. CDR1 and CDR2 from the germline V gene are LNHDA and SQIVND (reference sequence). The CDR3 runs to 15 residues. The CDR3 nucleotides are TGTGCCAGTAGCTCCAGGATGAGGGCCGGTCAGCCCCAGCATTTT. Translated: CASSSRMRAGQPQHF. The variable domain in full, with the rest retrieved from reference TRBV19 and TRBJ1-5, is DGGITQSPKYLFRKEGQNVTLSCEQNLNHDAMYWYRQDPGQGLRLIYYSQIVNDFQKGDIAEGYSVSREKKESFPLTVTSAQKNPTAFYLCASSSRMRAGQPQHFGDGTRLSIL.

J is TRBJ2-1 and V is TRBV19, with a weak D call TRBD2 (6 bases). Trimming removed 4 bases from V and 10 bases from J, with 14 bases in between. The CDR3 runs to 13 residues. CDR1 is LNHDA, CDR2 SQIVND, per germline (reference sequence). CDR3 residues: CASSSVAGSEQFF. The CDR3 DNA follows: TGTGCCAGTAGTAGCGTGGCGGGGTCCGAGCAGTTCTTC.

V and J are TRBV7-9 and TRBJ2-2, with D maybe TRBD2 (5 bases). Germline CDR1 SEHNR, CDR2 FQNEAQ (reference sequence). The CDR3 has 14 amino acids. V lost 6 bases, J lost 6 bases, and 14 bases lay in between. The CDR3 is CASRQHRGSGELFF. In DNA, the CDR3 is TGTGCCAGCAGGCAACATCGCGGGTCCGGGGAGCTGTTTTTT. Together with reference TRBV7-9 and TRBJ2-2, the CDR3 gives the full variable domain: DTGVSQNPRHKITKRGQNVTFRCDPISEHNRLYWYRQTLGQGPEFLTYFQNEAQLEKSRLLSDRFSAERPKGSFSTLEIQRTEQGDSAMYLCASRQHRGSGELFFGEGSRLTVL.

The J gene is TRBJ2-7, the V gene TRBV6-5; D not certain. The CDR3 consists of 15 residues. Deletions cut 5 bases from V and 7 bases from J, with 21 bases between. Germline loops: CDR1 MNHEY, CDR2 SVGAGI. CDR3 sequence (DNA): TGTGCCAGCAGTAGGGCCCCAGAGAAGGCAGTTGAGCAGTACTTC. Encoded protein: CASSRAPEKAVEQYF.

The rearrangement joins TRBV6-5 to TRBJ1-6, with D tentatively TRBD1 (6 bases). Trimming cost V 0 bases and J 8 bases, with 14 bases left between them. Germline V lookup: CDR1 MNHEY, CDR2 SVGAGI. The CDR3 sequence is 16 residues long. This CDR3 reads CASSYSIEGGDSPLHF. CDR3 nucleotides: TGTGCCAGCAGTTACTCGATTGAAGGGGGGGATTCACCCCTCCACTTT.

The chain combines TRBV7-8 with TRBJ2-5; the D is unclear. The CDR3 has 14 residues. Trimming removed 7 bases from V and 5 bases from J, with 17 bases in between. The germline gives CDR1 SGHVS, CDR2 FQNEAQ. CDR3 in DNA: TGTGCCAGCACCAACAGTAGAACACCTGAGACCCAGTACTTC. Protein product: CASTNSRTPETQYF.

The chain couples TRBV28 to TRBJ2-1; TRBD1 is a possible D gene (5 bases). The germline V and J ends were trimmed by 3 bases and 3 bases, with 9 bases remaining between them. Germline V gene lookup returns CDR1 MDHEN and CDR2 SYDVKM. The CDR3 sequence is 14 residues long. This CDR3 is CASSFDSYYNEQFF. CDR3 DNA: TGTGCCAGCAGTTTTGACAGTTACTACAATGAGCAGTTCTTC. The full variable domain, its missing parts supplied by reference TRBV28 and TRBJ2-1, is DVKVTQSSRYLVKRTGEKVFLECVQDMDHENMFWYRQDPGLGLRLIYFSYDVKMKEKGDIPEGYSVSREKKERFSLILESASTNQTSMYLCASSFDSYYNEQFFGPGTRLTVL.

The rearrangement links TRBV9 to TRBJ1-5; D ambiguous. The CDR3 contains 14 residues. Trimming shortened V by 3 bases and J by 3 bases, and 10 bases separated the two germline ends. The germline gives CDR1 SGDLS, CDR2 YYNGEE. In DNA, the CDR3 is TGTGCCAGCAGCGCCGGGGTAAACAATCAGCCCCAGCATTTT. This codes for CASSAGVNNQPQHF.

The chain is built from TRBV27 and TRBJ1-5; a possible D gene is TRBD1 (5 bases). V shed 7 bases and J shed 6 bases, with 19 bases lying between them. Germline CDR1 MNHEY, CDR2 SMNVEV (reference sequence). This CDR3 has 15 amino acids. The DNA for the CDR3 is TGTGCCAGCAACTACTCAGACGGGGGTTGTCAGCCCCAGCATTTT. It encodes CASNYSDGGCQPQHF.

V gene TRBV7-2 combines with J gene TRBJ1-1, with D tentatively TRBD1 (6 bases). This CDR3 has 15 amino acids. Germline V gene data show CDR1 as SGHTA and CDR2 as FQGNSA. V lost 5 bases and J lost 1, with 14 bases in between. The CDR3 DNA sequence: TGTGCCAGCAGCCGCACAAGGACAGAGAACACTGAAGCTTTCTTT. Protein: CASSRTRTENTEAFF.

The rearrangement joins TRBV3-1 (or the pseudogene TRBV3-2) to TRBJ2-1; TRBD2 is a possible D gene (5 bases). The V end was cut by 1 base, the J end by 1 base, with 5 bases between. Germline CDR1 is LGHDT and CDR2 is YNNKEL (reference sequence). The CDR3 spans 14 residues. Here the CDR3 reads CASSQAGSYNEQFF. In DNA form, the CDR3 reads TGTGCCAGCAGCCAAGCGGGATCCTACAATGAGCAGTTCTTC.

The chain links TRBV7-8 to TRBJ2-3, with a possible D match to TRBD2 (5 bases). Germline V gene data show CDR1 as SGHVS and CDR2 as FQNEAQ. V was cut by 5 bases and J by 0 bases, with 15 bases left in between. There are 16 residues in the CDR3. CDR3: CASSPRVVGSTDTQYF. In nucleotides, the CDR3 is TGTGCCAGCAGCCCGAGGGTGGTGGGTAGCACAGATACGCAGTATTTT.

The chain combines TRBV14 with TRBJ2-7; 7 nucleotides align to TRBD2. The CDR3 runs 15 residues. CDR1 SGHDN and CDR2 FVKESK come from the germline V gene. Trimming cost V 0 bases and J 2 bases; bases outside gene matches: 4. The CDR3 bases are TGTGCCAGCAGCCAAGAGAAGCGGGGAACCTACGAGCAGTACTTC. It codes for CASSQEKRGTYEQYF.

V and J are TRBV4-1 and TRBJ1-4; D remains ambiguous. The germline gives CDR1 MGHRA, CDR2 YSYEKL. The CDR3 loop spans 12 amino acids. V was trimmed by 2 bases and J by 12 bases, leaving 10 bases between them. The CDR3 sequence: CASSQPGEELFF. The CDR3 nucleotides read TGCGCCAGCAGCCAACCTGGTGAGGAACTGTTTTTT.

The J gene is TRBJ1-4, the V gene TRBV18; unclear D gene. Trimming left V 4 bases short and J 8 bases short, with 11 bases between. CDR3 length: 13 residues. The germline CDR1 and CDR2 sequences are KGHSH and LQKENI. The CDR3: CASSLRSGEKLFF. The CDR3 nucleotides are TGTGCCAGCTCACTTCGAAGTGGAGAAAAACTGTTTTTT.

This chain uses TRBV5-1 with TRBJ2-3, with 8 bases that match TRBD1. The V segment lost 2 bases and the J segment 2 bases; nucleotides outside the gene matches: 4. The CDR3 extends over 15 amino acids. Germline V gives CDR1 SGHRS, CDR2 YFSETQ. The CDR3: CASSFRQGNTDTQYF. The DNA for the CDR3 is TGCGCCAGCAGCTTTCGACAGGGGAACACAGATACGCAGTATTTT.

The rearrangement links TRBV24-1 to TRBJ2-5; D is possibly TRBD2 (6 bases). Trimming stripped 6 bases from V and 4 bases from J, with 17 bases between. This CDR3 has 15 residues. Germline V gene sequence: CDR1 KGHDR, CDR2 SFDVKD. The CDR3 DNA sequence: TGTGCCACCAGTTGGGGTTCGGGAGCGAGAGAGACCCAGTACTTC. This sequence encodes CATSWGSGARETQYF.

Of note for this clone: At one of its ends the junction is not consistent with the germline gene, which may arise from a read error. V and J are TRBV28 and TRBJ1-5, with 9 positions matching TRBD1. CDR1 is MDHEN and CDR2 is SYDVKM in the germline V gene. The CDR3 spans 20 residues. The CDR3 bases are TGTGCCAGCAATAGCTGGTTGGGACAGGGAACCCAGAATAGCGATCAGCCCCAGCATTTT. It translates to CASNSWLGQGTQNSDQPQHF. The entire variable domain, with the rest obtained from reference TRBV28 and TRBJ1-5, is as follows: DVKVTQSSRYLVKRTGEKVFLECVQDMDHENMFWYRQDPGLGLRLIYFSYDVKMKEKGDIPEGYSVSREKKERFSLILESASTNQTSMYLCASNSWLGQGTQNSDQPQHFGDGTRLSIL.

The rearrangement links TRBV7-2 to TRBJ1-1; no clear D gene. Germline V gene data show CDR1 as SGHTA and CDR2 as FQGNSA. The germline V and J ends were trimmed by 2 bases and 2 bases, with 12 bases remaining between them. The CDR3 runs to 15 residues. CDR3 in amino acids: CASSLMLNSNTEAFF. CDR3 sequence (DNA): TGTGCCAGCAGCTTAATGTTAAATTCAAACACTGAAGCTTTCTTT. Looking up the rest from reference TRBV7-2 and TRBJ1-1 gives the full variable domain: GAGVSQSPSNKVTEKGKDVELRCDPISGHTALYWYRQSLGQGLEFLIYFQGNSAPDKSGLPSDRFSAERTGGSVSTLTIQRTQQEDSAVYLCASSLMLNSNTEAFFGQGTRLTVV.

The CDR3: CASSLDLQSYGYTF. The CDR3 DNA reads as TGTGCCAGCAGCTTAGATCTACAGTCCTATGGCTACACCTTC. The gene calls are TRBV11-3 and TRBJ1-2, with D uncertain. The CDR3 loop spans 14 amino acids. Per the germline V gene, CDR1 is SGHNT and CDR2 is YENEEA. Trimming cost V 0 bases and J 4 bases, with 9 bases left between them.

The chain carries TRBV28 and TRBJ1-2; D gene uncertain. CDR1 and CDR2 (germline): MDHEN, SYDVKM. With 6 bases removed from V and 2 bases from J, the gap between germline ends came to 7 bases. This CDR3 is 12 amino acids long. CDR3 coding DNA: TGTGCCAGCAGATCACGGAACTATGGCTACACCTTC. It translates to CASRSRNYGYTF.

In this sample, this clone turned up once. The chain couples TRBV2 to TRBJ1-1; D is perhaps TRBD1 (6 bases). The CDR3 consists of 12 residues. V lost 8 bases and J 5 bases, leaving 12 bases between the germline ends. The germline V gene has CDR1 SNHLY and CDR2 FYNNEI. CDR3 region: CASSGGGTEAFF. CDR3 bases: TGTGCCAGCTCGGGAGGGGGGACTGAAGCTTTCTTT.

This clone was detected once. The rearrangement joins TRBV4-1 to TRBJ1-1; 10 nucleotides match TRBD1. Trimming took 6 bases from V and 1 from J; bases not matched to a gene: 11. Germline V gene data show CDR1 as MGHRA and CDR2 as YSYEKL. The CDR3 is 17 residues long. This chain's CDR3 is CASRKNPGTGENTEAFF. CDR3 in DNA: TGCGCCAGCAGGAAAAACCCCGGGACAGGGGAGAACACTGAAGCTTTCTTT.